The rows below give T cell receptor beta chains drawn from one sample of a study of blood T cell repertoires in COVID-19. TCRdb keeps only in-frame clones here, not all; method: immunoSEQ multiplex PCR. The data hold fewer than 250,000 clones, with 85% observed a single time. Sequencing was done on a sample of peripheral blood. The receptors here all came from a woman aged 60-75 years with active or convalescent COVID-19. CDR3s include the opening cysteine and the closing phenylalanine or tryptophan. D genes are given only for firm matches. Clone size appears in some rows only: once, few, many, or a class for an expanded clone.

TRBJ1-2,TRBV18,NA,NA,TGTGCCATCCTCTATGGCTACACCTTC,CAILYGYTF
TRBJ2-5,TRBV3-1/TRBV3-2,NA,NA,TGTGCCAGCAGCCAAGATTTTACGGGTTCGGAGACCCAGTACTTC,CASSQDFTGSETQYF
TRBJ1-4,TRBV7-6,TRBD1,NA,TGTGCCAGCAGCGTAGGGGACAGACTTCCCGAAAAACTGTTTTTT,CASSVGDRLPEKLFF
TRBJ1-2,TRBV9,NA,NA,TGTGCCAGCAGCGTAGGCAGGACAGACCTTACTCAAAACTGGAACTATGGCTACACCTTC,CASSVGRTDLTQNWNYGYTF
TRBJ1-1,TRBV4-1,NA,NA,TGCGCCAGCAGCCAAGGTCAGGGCGGGGGCACTGAAGCTTTCTTT,CASSQGQGGGTEAFF
TRBJ1-3,TRBV7-2,NA,NA,TGTGCCAGCAGCTACTTGTCTGGAAACACCATATATTTT,CASSYLSGNTIYF
TRBJ1-1,TRBV11-3,TRBD1,NA,TGTGCCAGCAGCTTAACTAGGACAGGGCAAGCTTTCTTT,CASSLTRTGQAFF
TRBJ2-7,TRBV6-6,TRBD1,NA,TGTGCCAGCAGTTACTTGGGACAGGGGCCTCTGGAGCAGTACTTC,CASSYLGQGPLEQYF
TRBJ2-1,TRBV4-1,TRBD1,NA,TGCGCCAGCAGCCAAGATTCTATGGGACAGGGACCCTACAATGAGCAGTTCTTC,CASSQDSMGQGPYNEQFF
TRBJ2-3,TRBV7-9,TRBD2,NA,TGTGCCAGCAGCGTTGGACTAGCGGGGGGGAGGACAGATACGCAGTATTTT,CASSVGLAGGRTDTQYF
TRBJ2-3,TRBV5-1,TRBD2,NA,TGCGCCAGCAGTTCGCGGGAGGTCCCAGATACGCAGTATTTT,CASSSREVPDTQYF
TRBJ1-1,TRBV7-2,NA,once,TGTGCCAGCAGCTTGACAGGCATGAACACTGAAGCTTTCTTT,CASSLTGMNTEAFF
TRBJ2-2,TRBV7-9,NA,NA,TGTGCCAGCAGCTTAGGTGCAGGGAAAGACACCGGGGAGCTGTTTTTT,CASSLGAGKDTGELFF
TRBJ2-3,TRBV7-6,NA,NA,TGTGCCAGCAGCTTAGGATGGGGGACTGGGGGTCTGGGCACAGATACGCAGTATTTT,CASSLGWGTGGLGTDTQYF
TRBJ2-2,TRBV9,NA,NA,TGTGCCAGCAGCGGCGGGACAGCGAACACCGGGGAGCTGTTTTTT,CASSGGTANTGELFF
TRBJ1-5,TRBV19,NA,NA,TGTGCCAGTAGTATGGGCAGCAATCAGCCCCAGCATTTT,CASSMGSNQPQHF